The 2 T cell receptor beta chains listed next were all sequenced from one sample in a study of molecular identifiers for immune sequencing clone quantification. TCRdb processed the PCR reads anew with MiXCR; each CDR3 protein has one entry. Of about 100,000 distinct CDR3 sequences listed, about 35% are singletons. Sequencing input: naive CD8+ T cells from blood, with Jurkat cell RNA spiked in. Described subset: FACS-sorted CD8+CD4-CCR7+CD45RA+ naive T cells. Receptors were obtained from a human donor in good health. Some libraries in this study had Jurkat cell RNA spiked in.

This clonotype was detected only a few times. This CDR3 reads CASSQSAQGSYEQYF. The CDR3 DNA reads as TGCGCCAGCAGCCAATCTGCTCAAGGATCCTACGAGCAGTACTTC. The V call is TRBV4-3, the J call TRBJ2-7; D gene ambiguous. This CDR3 comprises 15 residues. V was pared by 2 bases and J by 1 base, with 12 bases between. Germline values: CDR1 LGHNA, CDR2 YSLEER.

This clonotype has ten or more counts. This chain uses TRBV6-5 with TRBJ2-2, with unresolved D. The ends were cut back, 2 bases at V and 0 bases at J, with 7 bases in the middle. The germline CDR1 and CDR2 sequences are MNHEY and SVGAGI. CDR3 length: 15 residues. CDR3 residues: CASSYRETNTGELFF. The CDR3 DNA reads as TGTGCCAGCAGTTACAGGGAAACGAACACCGGGGAGCTGTTTTTT.